This T cell receptor (beta chain) appears in the sequencing data of a study of OX40 agonist ivuxolimab in advanced cancers. On this clone itself: As yet, its antigen is unknown.

General observations from the study: Relative to CD4+ cells, CD8+ T cells on average had more expanded clones.

Here immunoSEQ multiplex PCR was the method, and the copy in TCRdb shows in-frame clones only, minus some. The sample consists of approximately 68,000 clones, 80% to 85% of them appearing once. The origin of this receptor is an adult with an advanced solid tumor such as melanoma, head and neck, liver or kidney cancer. The specimen was CD4+ or CD8+ T cells sorted from blood, collected in a trial of the OX40 agonist ivuxolimab.

The CDR3 loop is CASSYETGGRNIQYF. The DNA for the CDR3 is TGTGCCAGCAGTTACGAAACCGGGGGTAGAAACATTCAGTACTTC. This rearrangement joins TRBV6-5 to TRBJ2-4; D is possibly TRBD2 (6 bases). The CDR3 covers 15 residues. Germline loops: CDR1 MNHEY, CDR2 SVGAGI. The ends were cut back, 2 bases at V and 6 bases at J, with 14 bases in the middle.